This T cell receptor beta chain was recovered during a study of T cells in women clearing cervical HPV infection. The protocol was immunoSEQ multiplex PCR, while the TCRdb copy is restricted to in-frame clones and leaves out a portion. The table lists 25,000 to 35,000 clones. The CDR3 extends over 14 amino acids. Germline V gives CDR1 SGHNT, CDR2 YYREEE (reference sequence). V trimming: 5 bases; J trimming: 5 bases; junction bases outside the gene matches: 8. Whole-study results and caveats: CIN3+ cases had significantly higher TCR repertoire richness than controls, but evenness did not differ. Richness plus V gene abundances separated cases from controls with AUC roughly 0.88.

Cervical HPV DNA detected by MY09/MY11 PCR, typed by dot-blot. A word on this clone: The antigen remains undetermined. The CDR3 goes on 3 residues after the read ends, and that part is filled in from the germline J gene.

This sequence joins TRBV5-4 and TRBJ2-5; TRBD2 agrees at 8 bases. The sequenced sample consisted of blood buffy coat. The receptor comes from a woman between 18 and 75 years old with a cervical HPV16 infection that either progressed to CIN3+ or cleared (not recorded which). The CDR3 here is CASSSGEPVETQYF. CDR3 DNA, as far as it was read: TGTGCCAGCAGTAGCGGGGAGCCGGTTGAGACC.